These T cell receptor beta chains were read from a single sample in a study of response to subunit inactivated influenza vaccine. TCRdb redid the calling of the RT-PCR reads with MiXCR, one entry per CDR3 protein. Here the sample spans 300,000 to 350,000 distinct CDR3 sequences, 22% being singletons. The sample in question was PBMCs from blood, obtained about 20 months after vaccination. These receptors all come from a man aged 50-75 years who received an inactivated influenza vaccine. Each CDR3 is given with its conserved first and last residue. Each record gives: D gene, clone size, J gene, V gene, CDR3 protein, CDR3 DNA. D genes are given only for firm matches. Clone size is not always given. Where it is, it says once, few, many or a class for expanded clones.

-,many,TRBJ1-3,TRBV4-2,CASSQEPRTSSGNTIYF,TGTGCCAGCAGCCAAGAACCGCGTACTTCCTCTGGAAACACCATATATTTT
-,-,TRBJ2-7,TRBV5-1,CASSLEGNWIHEQYF,TGCGCCAGCAGCTTGGAAGGAAATTGGATCCACGAGCAGTACTTC
TRBD1,few,TRBJ1-1,TRBV4-3,CASSQDWDSGTEAFF,TGCGCCAGCAGCCAAGATTGGGACAGCGGGACTGAAGCTTTCTTT
-,-,TRBJ1-5,TRBV5-8,CASGWGLSNQPQHF,TGTGCCAGCGGGTGGGGGCTTAGCAATCAGCCCCAGCATTTT
-,-,TRBJ2-1,TRBV12-3/TRBV12-4,CASSLLGGAYDEQFF,TGTGCCAGCAGTTTATTGGGGGGGGCCTACGATGAGCAGTTCTTC
-,-,TRBJ2-5,TRBV29-1,CSVEGRIQETQYF,TGCAGCGTTGAGGGGCGGATCCAAGAGACCCAGTACTTC
-,-,TRBJ2-2,TRBV11-3,CASSLAANTGELFF,TGTGCCAGCAGCTTAGCCGCGAACACCGGGGAGCTGTTTTTT
TRBD2,-,TRBJ2-5,TRBV28,CASRTSGGKETQYF,TGTGCCAGCAGAACTTCGGGAGGGAAGGAGACCCAGTACTTC
-,few,TRBJ1-1,TRBV19,CASSIGSGTEAFF,TGTGCCAGTAGTATAGGCTCGGGAACTGAAGCTTTCTTT
-,many,TRBJ1-1,TRBV12-3/TRBV12-4,CASSLGPGATEAFF,TGTGCCAGCAGTTTGGGCCCAGGGGCTACTGAAGCTTTCTTT
TRBD1,-,TRBJ1-1,TRBV12-3/TRBV12-4,CASSRQGALVNTEAFF,TGTGCCAGCAGCCGGCAGGGGGCTCTGGTGAACACTGAAGCTTTCTTT
TRBD1,-,TRBJ1-1,TRBV11-1,CASSWRGGGLNTEAFF,TGTGCCAGCAGCTGGCGAGGAGGGGGCTTGAACACTGAAGCTTTCTTT
TRBD2,few,TRBJ2-5,TRBV20-1,CSARISGNKQETQYF,TGCAGTGCTAGGATAAGCGGGAACAAGCAAGAGACCCAGTACTTC
-,few,TRBJ1-6,TRBV30,CALQTLYNSPLHF,TGTGCCCTACAAACGTTGTACAATTCACCCCTCCACTTT
-,many,TRBJ1-6,TRBV5-6,CASSVDPSPLHF,TGTGCCAGCAGCGTGGACCCTTCACCCCTCCACTTT
TRBD1,-,TRBJ1-5,TRBV28,CASSFDREFDQPQHF,TGTGCCAGCAGTTTCGACAGGGAGTTCGATCAGCCCCAGCATTTT
TRBD1,-,TRBJ1-5,TRBV10-3,CAISLGQSNQPQHF,TGTGCCATCAGTCTGGGACAGTCCAATCAGCCCCAGCATTTT
-,-,TRBJ2-5,TRBV18,CASSHLGEQQTQYF,TGTGCCAGCTCACACTTGGGGGAACAACAGACCCAGTACTTC
-,many,TRBJ1-1,TRBV12-3/TRBV12-4,CASSFKRNTEAFF,TGTGCCAGCAGTTTCAAGAGGAACACTGAAGCTTTCTTT
-,once,TRBJ2-3,TRBV20-1,CSARPYRYSTDTQYF,TGCAGTGCAAGACCCTACAGGTACTCCACAGATACGCAGTATTTT
-,many,TRBJ2-3,TRBV4-3,CASSQDWRTRTDTQYF,TGCGCCAGCAGCCAAGATTGGCGAACACGCACAGATACGCAGTATTTT
-,few,TRBJ2-7,TRBV20-1,CSARDHADHEQYF,TGCAGTGCTAGAGATCACGCGGACCACGAGCAGTACTTC
TRBD1,few,TRBJ1-4,TRBV15,CATSRGRGLNEKLFF,TGTGCCACCAGCAGAGGCAGGGGGCTAAATGAAAAACTGTTTTTT
TRBD2,few,TRBJ2-3,TRBV4-3,CASSQDGSGVRDTQYF,TGCGCCAGCAGCCAAGACGGTAGCGGGGTCCGAGATACGCAGTATTTT
-,many,TRBJ1-2,TRBV7-9,CASSNGDNYGYTF,TGTGCCAGCAGCAATGGGGATAACTATGGCTACACCTTC
TRBD1,few,TRBJ1-1,TRBV10-3,CAISEPPGQGIKNTEAFF,TGTGCCATCAGTGAACCCCCGGGACAGGGGATAAAGAACACTGAAGCTTTCTTT
TRBD2,-,TRBJ2-1,TRBV18,CASSTMVGGDSPYNEQFF,TGTGCCAGCTCTACCATGGTCGGGGGGGACTCCCCCTACAATGAGCAGTTCTTC
-,-,TRBJ2-7,TRBV5-1,CASSLGGFGEQYF,TGCGCCAGCAGCTTGGGCGGTTTCGGCGAGCAGTACTTC
TRBD2,-,TRBJ2-7,TRBV7-6,CASSLVRGGSYEQYF,TGTGCCAGCAGCTTAGTTCGGGGGGGCTCCTACGAGCAGTACTTC
-,-,TRBJ2-7,TRBV12-3/TRBV12-4,CASSLLAKSEQYF,TGTGCCAGCAGTTTACTGGCCAAGAGCGAGCAGTACTTC
TRBD1,few,TRBJ1-1,TRBV4-1,CASSQRQGSGGEAFF,TGCGCCAGCAGCCAGAGACAGGGTTCTGGTGGTGAAGCTTTCTTT
-,-,TRBJ1-2,TRBV24-1,CATSDHDGYTF,TGTGCCACCAGTGACCACGATGGCTACACCTTC
TRBD2,-,TRBJ2-3,TRBV20-1,CSAAPGTSGSRTDTQYF,TGCAGTGCAGCCCCCGGGACTAGCGGGAGTCGCACAGATACGCAGTATTTT
-,many,TRBJ1-1,TRBV9,CASSAPGTEAFF,TGTGCCAGCAGCGCTCCGGGCACTGAAGCTTTCTTT
-,-,TRBJ2-1,TRBV15,CATSRAQENYNEQFF,TGTGCCACCAGCAGAGCGCAGGAGAACTACAATGAGCAGTTCTTC
-,-,TRBJ1-5,TRBV7-3,CASSLRPDKYSNQPQHF,TGTGCCAGCAGCTTAAGGCCGGACAAATATAGCAATCAGCCCCAGCATTTT
TRBD1,many,TRBJ1-2,TRBV6-5,CASGTDYGYTF,TGTGCCAGCGGGACAGACTATGGCTACACCTTC
-,once,TRBJ2-2,TRBV2,CASSGISPTGELFF,TGTGCCAGCAGTGGGATCTCTCCCACCGGGGAGCTGTTTTTT
-,many,TRBJ1-5,TRBV3-1,CASSPDGEQPQHF,TGTGCCAGCAGCCCAGACGGGGAGCAGCCCCAGCATTTT
-,many,TRBJ1-5,TRBV12-3/TRBV12-4,CASSLGLQINQPQHF,TGTGCCAGCAGTTTAGGTTTACAGATCAATCAGCCCCAGCATTTT